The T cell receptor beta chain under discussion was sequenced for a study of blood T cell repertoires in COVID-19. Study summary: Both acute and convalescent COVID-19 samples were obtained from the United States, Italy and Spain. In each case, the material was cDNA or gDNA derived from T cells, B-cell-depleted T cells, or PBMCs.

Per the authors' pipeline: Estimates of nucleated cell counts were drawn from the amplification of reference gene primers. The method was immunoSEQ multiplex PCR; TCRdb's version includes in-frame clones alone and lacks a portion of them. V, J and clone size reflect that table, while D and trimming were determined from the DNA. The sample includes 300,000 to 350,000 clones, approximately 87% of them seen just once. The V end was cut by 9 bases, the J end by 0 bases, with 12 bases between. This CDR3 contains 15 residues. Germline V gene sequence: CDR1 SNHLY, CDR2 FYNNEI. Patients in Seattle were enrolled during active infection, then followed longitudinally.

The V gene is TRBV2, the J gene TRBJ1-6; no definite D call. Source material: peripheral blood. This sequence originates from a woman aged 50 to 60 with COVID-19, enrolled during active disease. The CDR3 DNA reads TGTGCCAGGGCCGGAGCCGGCTCCTATAATTCACCCCTCCACTTT. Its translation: CARAGAGSYNSPLHF. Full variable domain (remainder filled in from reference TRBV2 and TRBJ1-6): EPEVTQTPSHQVTQMGQEVILRCVPISNHLYFYWYRQILGQKVEFLVSFYNNEISEKSEIFDDQFSVERPDGSNFTLKIRSTKLEDSAMYFCARAGAGSYNSPLHFGNGTRLTVT.